This TCR beta chain derives from a study of T cell repertoires in cytomegalovirus infection. The overall study: Indicated by public TCR beta signatures were CMV infection and matching HLA type.

TCRdb re-called the reads with MiXCR, one entry per CDR3 protein. The sample holds more than 350,000 distinct CDR3 sequences, about a third seen once. This CDR3 contains 15 residues. The V end lost 4 bases, the J end lost 1 base, and 13 bases lay between the germline ends. Turning to this clonotype: Antigen unknown. A read error may be the cause here, since a much bigger clone is one base away.

Study-wide results and caveats: Clonotype analysis showed dominance of the ex vivo response by HLA-C-restricted CMV-specific TCR beta clonotypes. Pooled public TCR beta family frequency picked out CMV carriers with the relevant HLA.

The V call is TRBV12-3 or TRBV12-4, the J call TRBJ1-1; D is perhaps TRBD1 (5 bases). The TCR was taken from a human donor in good health (CMV status not recorded). Some clones in this sample may be carry-over from other donors' samples. The sample was PBMCs. The CDR3 nucleotides read TGTGCCAGCAGTTGTTGGGGCACCCAGAACACTGAAGCTTTCTTT. Amino acids: CASSCWGTQNTEAFF.